Sequencing of this T cell receptor (beta chain) was carried out in a study of blood T cell repertoires in COVID-19. Study as a whole: The United States, Italy and Spain provided the acute and convalescent COVID-19 samples.

This clone was seen a single time. The data were produced by immunoSEQ multiplex PCR, yet TCRdb's version contains in-frame clones alone and is incomplete. The data show roughly 340,000 clones, about nine tenths seen once. V was pared by 1 base and J by 1 base, with 11 bases between. Germline loops: CDR1 SGHDT, CDR2 YYEEEE. The CDR3 is made up of 15 amino acids. Enrolled during active infection, Seattle patients were then followed longitudinally. The TCR comes from a woman in her sixties or seventies with COVID-19, enrolled during active disease. Sequenced sample: peripheral blood. This rearrangement joins TRBV5-6 to TRBJ1-1; D might be TRBD1 (5 bases). The CDR3 sequence is CASSLYPGSNTEAFF. DNA of the CDR3: TGTGCCAGCAGCTTGTATCCAGGGTCGAACACTGAAGCTTTCTTT.